This T cell receptor beta chain was documented in a study of post-analysis software for immune sequencing data. Germline lookup yields CDR1 SGDLS and CDR2 YYNGEE. This CDR3 is 16 amino acids long. Unmatched junction bases numbered 11, after V lost 4 bases and J lost 3 bases. Study observations and caveats: Compared against controls, patients with multiple sclerosis displayed significantly lower normalized Chao1 diversity. Elevated frequency relative to controls characterized four or five TRBV segments in patients, TRBV5-6, TRBV5-1 and TRBV20-1 among them.

Every TCR beta cDNA library bore unique molecular identifiers. TCRdb redid the calling of the PCR reads with MiXCR, one entry per CDR3 protein. In the table there are about 770,000 distinct CDR3 sequences, about 45% of which are singletons. In regard to this clonotype: Its antigen is unidentified.

The rearrangement uses TRBV9 and TRBJ2-3; 7 bases align to TRBD1. Sequenced sample: blood. This clonotype was obtained from a girl aged 10-17 years with multiple sclerosis. The CDR3 bases are TGTGCCAGCAGCCTAGAGACAGGGTTCAAGACAGATACGCAGTATTTT. This codes for CASSLETGFKTDTQYF.